This paragraph reports one TCR beta chain. Donors in Cohort 3 who had recovered were those with two negative PCRs, healthcare professional clearance, or resolution of their symptoms. This entry belongs to a study of blood T cell repertoires in COVID-19. In the study overall: The United States, Italy and Spain were the sources of the acute and convalescent COVID-19 samples. Sample material is recorded as cDNA or gDNA derived from T cells, B-cell-depleted T cells, or PBMCs.

Germline CDR1 reads MDHEN; CDR2 reads SYDVKM. This CDR3 contains 12 residues. The V gene lost 5 bases and the J gene lost 8 bases, with 12 bases spanning the gap. Original data processing: Reference gene primer amplification gave nucleated cell count estimates. Using immunoSEQ multiplex PCR, the repertoire was profiled, and TCRdb retains in-frame clones only, with some absent. That table furnishes V, J and clone size, whereas the DNA furnished D and trimming. This table has 130,000 to 150,000 clones, about 89% appearing once. The V and J genes are TRBV28 and TRBJ1-1; D call uncertain. Specimen: PBMCs or T cells enriched from blood (not recorded which). This TCR was recovered from a man aged 55 to 69 who had recovered from COVID-19. CDR3 DNA sequence: TGTGCCAGCAGTGAGGATGGCCACGAAGCTTTCTTT. It codes for CASSEDGHEAFF.